These 24 T cell receptor beta chains were all obtained from the same sample, sequenced in a study of blood T cell repertoires in COVID-19. TCRdb's table, derived via immunoSEQ multiplex PCR, lists solely in-frame clones and lacks some. The sample lists some 130,000 clones, 75% to 90% occurring once. The sequenced sample was peripheral blood. Receptor source: a woman between 50 and 59 years old who had recovered from COVID-19.

The genes are TRBV5-1 and TRBJ1-1; 7 bases are shared with TRBD1. The CDR3 runs to 14 residues. Germline assignment: CDR1 SGHRS and CDR2 YFSETQ. V shed 4 bases and J 0 bases; nucleotides not matched to a gene: 3. CDR3 in amino acids: CASSRDSMNTEAFF. Written as DNA, the CDR3 is TGCGCCAGCAGCAGGGACAGTATGAACACTGAAGCTTTCTTT.

This clone appeared once. The V gene is TRBV5-4, the J gene TRBJ2-5; no clear D. The germline V and J ends were trimmed by 3 bases and 5 bases, with 11 bases remaining between them. Germline V gives CDR1 SGHNT, CDR2 YYREEE (reference sequence). This CDR3 comprises 13 residues. CDR3 coding DNA: TGTGCCAGCAGCTCGACTGAGAGGGAGACCCAGTACTTC. This translates into CASSSTERETQYF.

This clone has only a few counts. The CDR3 sequence: CASSPRDRNNSPLHF. The CDR3 DNA is TGTGCCAGCAGTCCCCGGGACAGGAATAATTCACCCCTCCACTTT. The chain carries TRBV28 and TRBJ1-6; 8 nucleotides align to TRBD1. V was pared by 5 bases and J by 5 bases, with 5 bases of the junction left unmatched. CDR3 size: 15 residues. Germline V lookup: CDR1 MDHEN, CDR2 SYDVKM.

This chain connects TRBV29-1 to TRBJ2-1; 7 bases match TRBD2. Germline V gene data show CDR1 as SQVTM and CDR2 as ANQGSEA. CDR3 length: 14 amino acids. V lost 4 bases and J lost 0; bases outside the gene matches: 3. This CDR3 is CSVGGGSSYNEQFF. For the CDR3, the DNA is TGCAGCGTTGGCGGGGGTAGCTCCTACAATGAGCAGTTCTTC.

This clone is deemed medium-sized. The CDR3 loop reads CASSSRDRGPNTEAFF. CDR3 coding DNA: TGTGCCAGTAGTTCTCGGGACAGGGGGCCGAACACTGAAGCTTTCTTT. This rearrangement joins TRBV19 to TRBJ1-1, with 12 bases that match TRBD1. J was trimmed by 1 base and V by 5 bases; bases with no gene match: 5. This CDR3 contains 16 residues. Germline V gene sequence: CDR1 LNHDA, CDR2 SQIVND (reference sequence).

At least ten counts were recorded for this clone. This chain connects TRBV2 to TRBJ2-3; D gene unclear. Germline lookup yields CDR1 SNHLY and CDR2 FYNNEI. The CDR3 sequence is 14 residues long. V dropped 10 bases and J dropped 2 bases, with 16 bases sitting between them. As DNA, the CDR3 is TGTGCCACCTCGATAGGTCTAGACACAGATACGCAGTATTTT. Translating it yields CATSIGLDTDTQYF. The full variable domain, in which reference TRBV2 and TRBJ2-3 provide the parts outside the CDR3, is EPEVTQTPSHQVTQMGQEVILRCVPISNHLYFYWYRQILGQKVEFLVSFYNNEISEKSEIFDDQFSVERPDGSNFTLKIRSTKLEDSAMYFCATSIGLDTDTQYFGPGTRLTVL.

The chain is built from TRBV5-1 and TRBJ2-3; D is uncertain. V lost 2 bases and J 6 bases, leaving 16 bases between the germline ends. CDR1 is SGHRS, CDR2 YFSETQ, per germline. The CDR3 is 15 amino acids. CDR3 residues: CASSLSNPGGDTQYF. DNA of the CDR3: TGCGCCAGCAGCTTATCCAACCCCGGTGGTGATACGCAGTATTTT.

The chain is built from TRBV18 and TRBJ2-7; 9 bases match TRBD2. Germline lookup yields CDR1 KGHSH and CDR2 LQKENI. After removal of 0 bases from V and 4 bases from J, the junction contained 10 bases not matched to a gene. The length of the CDR3 is 17 residues. CDR3 residues: CASSPPGTSSGLYEQYF. CDR3 DNA: TGTGCCAGCTCACCACCCGGGACTAGCTCCGGCCTTTACGAGCAGTACTTC. The full variable domain, with the rest looked up from reference TRBV18 and TRBJ2-7, is NAGVMQNPRHLVRRRGQEARLRCSPMKGHSHVYWYRQLPEEGLKFMVYLQKENIIDESGMPKERFSAEFPKEGPSILRIQQVVRGDSAAYFCASSPPGTSSGLYEQYFGPGTRLTVT.

The chain uses TRBV7-6 and TRBJ2-2, with D possibly being TRBD1 (5 bases). Germline-derived CDR1 and CDR2 are SGHVS and FNYEAQ. The CDR3 is 16 amino acids. Trimming removed 5 bases from V and 1 base from J, with 14 bases in between. The CDR3 DNA reads as TGTGCCAGCAGCCTAATGACAGCCTTGAACACCGGGGAGCTGTTTTTT. It codes for CASSLMTALNTGELFF.

V gene TRBV7-9 combines with J gene TRBJ1-5; a weak D match, TRBD1 (5 bases). Germline values: CDR1 SEHNR, CDR2 FQNEAQ (reference sequence). This CDR3 comprises 15 residues. V gave up 6 bases and J gave up 4 bases, with 16 bases separating them. CDR3 residues: CASSSTGDGNQPQHF. The CDR3 nucleotides are TGTGCCAGCAGTTCTACAGGAGACGGAAATCAGCCCCAGCATTTT.

DNA for the CDR3: TGTGCCAGCAGCCAATCAATACAGGGGAGCACTAATGAAAAACTGTTTTTT. Amino acid sequence: CASSQSIQGSTNEKLFF. The chain recombines TRBV3-1 (or the pseudogene TRBV3-2) with TRBJ1-4; 7 nucleotides agree with TRBD1. This CDR3 comprises 17 residues. The junction had 8 bases not matched to a gene; V was cut back by 2 bases and J by 2 bases. Germline loops: CDR1 LGHDT, CDR2 YNNKEL (reference sequence).

The chain couples TRBV28 to TRBJ2-5; 7 bases fit TRBD2. The CDR3 runs 14 residues. Per the germline V gene, CDR1 is MDHEN and CDR2 is SYDVKM. V lost 2 bases and J lost 3; bases outside the gene matches: 3. CDR3 bases: TGTGCCAGCAGTTTAACCGGGACTAAAGAGACCCAGTACTTC. Protein: CASSLTGTKETQYF.

The chain is built from TRBV6-1 and TRBJ2-4; weak D call: TRBD1 (6 bases). CDR1 and CDR2 from the germline V gene are MNHNS and SASEGT. The ends were cut back, 3 bases at V and 7 bases at J, with 10 bases in the middle. The CDR3 runs to 13 residues. CDR3 sequence: CASSDHRANIQYF. CDR3 nucleotides: TGTGCCAGCAGTGATCACAGGGCCAACATTCAGTACTTC.

In this sample, this clone turned up once. The CDR3 here is CASTTGGRYSGNTIYF. DNA for the CDR3: TGTGCCAGTACCACCGGGGGACGTTACTCTGGAAACACCATATATTTT. The chain carries TRBV19 and TRBJ1-3; TRBD1 might be the D (5 bases). This CDR3 has 16 amino acids. Trimming pared 7 bases from V and 0 bases from J, leaving 16 bases between. CDR1 and CDR2 from the germline V gene are LNHDA and SQIVND (reference sequence). The complete variable domain, with remaining parts taken from reference TRBV19 and TRBJ1-3, reads DGGITQSPKYLFRKEGQNVTLSCEQNLNHDAMYWYRQDPGQGLRLIYYSQIVNDFQKGDIAEGYSVSREKKESFPLTVTSAQKNPTAFYLCASTTGGRYSGNTIYFGEGSWLTVV.

V and J are TRBV6-5 and TRBJ1-5; D ambiguous. This CDR3 spans 14 amino acids. CDR1 is MNHEY, CDR2 SVGAGI, per germline. Trimming removed 2 bases at V and 3 bases at J, with 8 bases between. Written as DNA, the CDR3 is TGTGCCAGCAGTTACCAACAGACCAATCAGCCCCAGCATTTT. Translating gives CASSYQQTNQPQHF.

Here the CDR3 reads CASSIQYNEQFF. In DNA form, the CDR3 reads TGTGCCAGTAGTATACAGTACAATGAGCAGTTCTTC. The chain is built from TRBV19 and TRBJ2-1; no reliable D call. The CDR3 totals 12 residues. The V and J ends lost 2 bases and 4 bases respectively, with 3 bases between them. Germline V gives CDR1 LNHDA, CDR2 SQIVND (reference sequence).

J is TRBJ1-2 and V is TRBV19; D not certain. The germline CDR1 and CDR2 sequences are LNHDA and SQIVND (reference sequence). The CDR3 contains 15 residues. Trimming cost V 0 bases and J 1 base, with 9 bases left between them. The CDR3 bases are TGTGCCAGTAGTATAGAACTGAGGTTTAACTATGGCTACACCTTC. As protein: CASSIELRFNYGYTF.

The chain carries TRBV3-1 (or the pseudogene TRBV3-2) and TRBJ2-7, with 8 nucleotides matching TRBD1. V was pared by 3 bases and J by 2 bases, with 0 bases of the junction left unmatched. The CDR3 consists of 13 residues. Germline V gene sequence: CDR1 LGHDT, CDR2 YNNKEL (reference sequence). The DNA for the CDR3 is TGTGCCAGCAGCCAGGACAGGGCCTACGAGCAGTACTTC. This codes for CASSQDRAYEQYF.

This chain links TRBV19 with TRBJ1-6; D is undetermined. In germline, CDR1 is LNHDA, CDR2 SQIVND (reference sequence). Deletions cut 6 bases from V and 0 bases from J, with 9 bases between. This CDR3 is built from 15 residues. The CDR3 DNA reads as TGTGCCAGTAGGATCATGAGCTCCTATAATTCACCCCTCCACTTT. Its translation is CASRIMSSYNSPLHF. Full variable domain (missing parts from reference TRBV19 and TRBJ1-6): DGGITQSPKYLFRKEGQNVTLSCEQNLNHDAMYWYRQDPGQGLRLIYYSQIVNDFQKGDIAEGYSVSREKKESFPLTVTSAQKNPTAFYLCASRIMSSYNSPLHFGNGTRLTVT.

This chain joins TRBV2 and TRBJ1-5; no firm D call. Germline lookup yields CDR1 SNHLY and CDR2 FYNNEI. V was pared by 5 bases and J by 1 base, with 15 bases between. The CDR3 covers 16 residues. The CDR3 loop is CASSRTGRGSNQPQHF. CDR3 in DNA: TGTGCCAGCAGTCGAACGGGGAGAGGAAGCAATCAGCCCCAGCATTTT.

The V and J genes are TRBV5-5 and TRBJ2-1; 16 nucleotides align to TRBD2. V shed 4 bases, J shed 6 bases, and the junction held 4 bases outside the gene matches. CDR1 and CDR2 (germline): SGHKS, YYEKEE (reference sequence). The CDR3 sequence is 16 residues long. CDR3 loop: CASSPGTSGRVNEQFF. Here the CDR3 DNA reads TGTGCCAGCAGCCCAGGGACTAGCGGGAGGGTCAATGAGCAGTTCTTC.

J is TRBJ2-3 and V is TRBV6-6; possible D gene TRBD1, 6 bases. Germline CDR1 MNHNY, CDR2 SVGAGI (reference sequence). The CDR3 covers 15 residues. V lost 4 bases and J 0 bases, leaving 11 bases between the germline ends. The CDR3 nucleotides read TGTGCCAGCAGTTGGACAGAGCCTAGCACAGATACGCAGTATTTT. Residues: CASSWTEPSTDTQYF.

The chain employs TRBV28 and TRBJ1-2, with a possible D match to TRBD1 (6 bases). The CDR3 extends over 14 amino acids. Germline V gene lookup returns CDR1 MDHEN and CDR2 SYDVKM. Trimming stripped 3 bases from V and 3 bases from J, with 11 bases between. The CDR3 loop reads CASSLNRAYYGYTF. The CDR3 bases are TGTGCCAGCAGTTTGAACAGGGCCTACTATGGCTACACCTTC.

The chain carries TRBV2 and TRBJ2-7, with TRBD1 identical over 7 bases. This CDR3 has 12 amino acids. V shed 6 bases and J 4 bases; nucleotides not matched to a gene: 3. The germline V gene encodes CDR1 SNHLY and CDR2 FYNNEI. The CDR3 here is CASRAQGYEQYF. CDR3 bases: TGTGCCAGCAGAGCACAGGGGTACGAGCAGTACTTC.